Presented here are 22 T cell receptor beta chains from one specimen sequenced in a study of T cell clonotyping in hematopoietic cell transplantation. The assay was immunoSEQ multiplex PCR, and TCRdb's table has in-frame clones only and misses some. The data contain roughly 9,000 clones, approximately 85% of them singletons. Sequenced material: PBMCs, taken 180 days after allogeneic stem cell transplant. Receptors were obtained from a female patient in her 30s who had an allogeneic stem cell transplant, so the T cells may come from the graft donor. Some clones in this sample may be carry-over from other donors' samples.

The rearrangement links TRBV7-2 to TRBJ2-2; no firm D call. Germline CDR1 and CDR2: SGHTA and FQGNSA. The V end lost 2 bases, the J end lost 1 base, and 8 bases lay between the germline ends. This CDR3 contains 15 residues. The DNA for the CDR3 is TGTGCCAGCAGCTTATCGATCGGGAACACCGGGGAGCTGTTTTTT. This codes for CASSLSIGNTGELFF.

This clone was seen a single time. The chain recombines TRBV5-1 with TRBJ2-1; 8 bases line up with TRBD2. The CDR3 spans 15 residues. With V trimmed by 3 bases and J by 7 bases, 9 bases remained unmatched. Germline V gene data show CDR1 as SGHRS and CDR2 as YFSETQ. The CDR3: CASSWIPGLENEQFF. In DNA, the CDR3 is TGCGCCAGCAGCTGGATACCGGGACTAGAGAATGAGCAGTTCTTC.

The CDR3 sequence: CASSTHPSYSGANVLTF. CDR3 coding DNA: TGTGCCAGCAGCACCCACCCCAGCTACTCTGGGGCCAACGTCCTGACTTTC. The chain couples TRBV7-6 to TRBJ2-6; D is unresolved. Per the germline V gene, CDR1 is SGHVS and CDR2 is FNYEAQ. V lost 5 bases and J lost 0, with 14 bases in between. The CDR3 runs 17 residues.

This chain joins TRBV7-8 and TRBJ2-6; D unresolved. The ends were cut back, 6 bases at V and 0 bases at J, with 12 bases in the middle. CDR1 and CDR2 from the germline V gene are SGHVS and FQNEAQ. CDR3 length equals 16 residues. CDR3 amino acids: CASSYGPNSGANVLTF. The CDR3 nucleotides read TGTGCCAGCAGTTACGGACCCAACTCTGGGGCCAACGTCCTGACTTTC.

The chain links TRBV7-9 to TRBJ1-2; D is unclear. The CDR3 consists of 19 residues. In germline, CDR1 is SEHNR, CDR2 FQNEAQ (reference sequence). The V end lost 2 bases, the J end lost 0 bases, and 22 bases lay between the germline ends. The CDR3 sequence: CASSLTLFSLGLPNYGYTF. The CDR3 DNA follows: TGTGCCAGCAGCTTAACCCTTTTCTCTCTCGGACTTCCTAACTATGGCTACACCTTC.

This sequence joins TRBV30 and TRBJ1-2, with a possible D match to TRBD1 (5 bases). The CDR3 consists of 10 residues. The V end was cut by 3 bases, the J end by 7 bases, with 6 bases between. Germline assignment: CDR1 GTSNPN and CDR2 SVGIG (reference sequence). The CDR3 DNA reads as TGTGCCTGGAGAGGGGCTGGCTACACCTTC. Residues: CAWRGAGYTF. The whole variable domain, filled in from reference TRBV30 and TRBJ1-2, reads SQTIHQWPATLVQPVGSPLSLECTVEGTSNPNLYWYRQAAGRGLQLLFYSVGIGQISSEVPQNLSASRPQDRQFILSSKKLLLSDSGFYLCAWRGAGYTFGSGTRLTVV.

The chain links TRBV7-6 to TRBJ1-2; TRBD1 is a possible D gene (5 bases). V was pared by 2 bases and J by 0 bases, with 13 bases between. The CDR3 runs to 16 residues. Germline V CDR1 and CDR2: SGHVS, FNYEAQ. CDR3 amino acids: CASSLRGYYANYGYTF. The CDR3 DNA follows: TGTGCCAGCAGCTTAAGGGGTTACTATGCTAACTATGGCTACACCTTC.

The V gene is TRBV6-1, the J gene TRBJ2-5; D is unresolved. CDR3 size: 12 residues. Between the trimmed V and J ends, which lost 5 bases and 7 bases, there was a span of 11 bases. Per the germline V gene, CDR1 is MNHNS and CDR2 is SASEGT. The CDR3 DNA reads TGTGCCAGCAGTTATCCCGACCCGACCCAGTACTTC. Translation: CASSYPDPTQYF.

The chain joins TRBV30 to TRBJ1-5; D call uncertain. In germline, CDR1 is GTSNPN, CDR2 SVGIG (reference sequence). This CDR3 spans 13 amino acids. V lost 3 bases and J lost 3, with 9 bases in between. The CDR3 protein is CAWSKRDNQPQHF. Written as DNA, the CDR3 is TGTGCCTGGAGCAAACGGGACAATCAGCCCCAGCATTTT.

A word on this clone: The junction and the germline gene differ at one end; a read error may be behind it. The CDR3 sequence: CSVEGGGYRLF. For the CDR3, the DNA is TGCAGCGTTGAAGGAGGGGGCTATCGTCTCTTT. The chain recombines TRBV29-1 with TRBJ1-1; 7 nucleotides match TRBD1. The CDR3 runs to 11 residues. Germline V gives CDR1 SQVTM, CDR2 ANQGSEA.

This clone was picked up a small number of times. The V call is TRBV12-5, the J call TRBJ1-2; possible D gene TRBD1, 5 bases. The CDR3 has 13 amino acids. The V gene's germline CDR1 is LGHNT and CDR2 FRNRAP. V was trimmed by 1 base and J by 4 bases, leaving 7 bases between them. For the CDR3, the DNA is TGTGCTAGTGGTTTGGACAGGTCCTATGGCTACACCTTC. Translating it yields CASGLDRSYGYTF.

This rearrangement joins TRBV27 to TRBJ1-2; tentative D call: TRBD1 (6 bases). Trimming removed 3 bases from V and 6 bases from J, with 14 bases in between. CDR1 is MNHEY and CDR2 is SMNVEV in the germline V gene (reference sequence). The CDR3 is 14 amino acids. The CDR3 nucleotides are TGTGCCAGCAGTTTGGGCGCAGGGGTTCATGGCTACACCTTC. Encoded protein: CASSLGAGVHGYTF.

The V gene is TRBV11-1, the J gene TRBJ2-7; 9 bases fit TRBD1. The CDR3 consists of 14 residues. Germline-derived CDR1 and CDR2 are SGHAT and FQDESV (reference sequence). With 1 base clipped from V and 3 bases from J, the junction kept 1 base outside the gene matches. CDR3 sequence reads: CASSLGGQGYEQYF. CDR3 coding DNA: TGTGCCAGCAGCTTAGGGGGACAGGGCTACGAGCAGTACTTC.

This sequence joins TRBV5-1 and TRBJ2-5; D may correspond to TRBD1 or TRBD2 (5 bases each). V lost 0 bases to trimming and J lost 5 bases, with 14 bases between them. Germline CDR1 reads SGHRS; CDR2 reads YFSETQ. This CDR3 has 15 residues. The CDR3 spells CASSLAGTSEETQYF. Written as DNA, the CDR3 is TGCGCCAGCAGCTTGGCCGGGACGTCGGAGGAGACCCAGTACTTC.

The rearrangement links TRBV4-1 to TRBJ1-4; D not certain. The germline V gene encodes CDR1 MGHRA and CDR2 YSYEKL. Trimming removed 4 bases at V and 6 bases at J, with 9 bases between. This CDR3 has 13 amino acids. The CDR3 DNA is TGCGCCAGCAGCCCTCGGAATTATGAAAAACTGTTTTTT. Its translation is CASSPRNYEKLFF.

The rearrangement joins TRBV4-1 to TRBJ2-5; 9 nucleotides agree with TRBD2. V shed 4 bases and J 2 bases; nucleotides not matched to a gene: 2. CDR1 and CDR2 from the germline V gene are MGHRA and YSYEKL. CDR3 length equals 14 residues. The CDR3 spells CASSRRGGQETQYF. In DNA, the CDR3 is TGCGCCAGCAGCCGGCGGGGGGGGCAAGAGACCCAGTACTTC.

The CDR3 sequence is CASSLGYTEAFF. CDR3 in DNA: TGCGCCAGCAGCTTAGGGTACACTGAAGCTTTCTTT. The chain joins TRBV5-1 to TRBJ1-1; no reliable D call. V dropped 2 bases and J dropped 3 bases, with 5 bases sitting between them. This CDR3 contains 12 residues. Germline loops: CDR1 SGHRS, CDR2 YFSETQ.

The chain is built from TRBV7-2 and TRBJ1-2, with TRBD1 matching over 10 bases. Germline CDR1 reads SGHTA; CDR2 reads FQGNSA. The length of the CDR3 is 16 residues. The V and J ends lost 5 bases and 5 bases, in that order; junction bases with no gene match: 11. CDR3 nucleotide sequence: TGTGCCAGCAGCCAGACCCGGGACAGGGGAAATTATGGCTACACCTTC. Translated: CASSQTRDRGNYGYTF.

With regard to this clone: It is likely a read error, because the conserved phenylalanine at the end of the CDR3 is missing. The DNA is omitted, as the CDR3 cannot be located on it reliably, and the CDR3 follows TCRdb's listing. This sequence joins TRBV20-1 and TRBJ1-1. Looked up from germline, CDR1 is DFQATT and CDR2 is SNEGSKA (reference sequence). The CDR3 sequence runs 11 residues, both termini included. CDR3: CSAYREGPLGL.

This clone was recorded once. CDR3: CASSLAGETGELFF. DNA for the CDR3: TGCGCCAGCAGCTTGGCAGGGGAAACCGGGGAGCTGTTTTTT. The rearrangement links TRBV5-1 to TRBJ2-2, with a possible D match to TRBD1 (6 bases). This CDR3 has 14 amino acids. Trimming removed 0 bases at V and 5 bases at J, with 8 bases between. The germline V gene encodes CDR1 SGHRS and CDR2 YFSETQ.

This chain links TRBV4-3 with TRBJ1-5; TRBD1 might be the D (6 bases). This CDR3 spans 14 amino acids. V shed 4 bases and J shed 5 bases, with 12 bases lying between them. CDR1 LGHNA and CDR2 YSLEER come from the germline V gene. CDR3 residues: CASSLGQSYQPQHF. The DNA for the CDR3 is TGCGCCAGCAGCCTCGGACAGTCTTATCAGCCCCAGCATTTT.

This rearrangement joins TRBV6-6 to TRBJ1-3; D is undetermined. From germline, CDR1 is MNHNY and CDR2 SVGAGI (reference sequence). Trimming removed 7 bases from V and 1 base from J, with 11 bases in between. CDR3 length equals 14 residues. The CDR3 region is CASKPGGSGNTIYF. The CDR3 region has the DNA TGTGCCAGCAAGCCGGGAGGGTCTGGAAACACCATATATTTT.